Listed below are T cell receptor beta chains from one sample, sequenced in a study of Ad26.COV2.S vaccination and SARS-CoV-2 variants. Clones were sequenced by immunoSEQ multiplex PCR, and TCRdb holds only the in-frame ones, with some missing. The sample shows about 350,000 clones, about 87% of them seen only once. The material was peripheral blood, obtained in a trial of Ad26.COV2.S vaccine versus placebo. The receptors were sampled from a person between 18 and 65 years old who received the Ad26.COV2.S COVID-19 vaccine or a placebo. CDR3s include the opening cysteine and the closing phenylalanine or tryptophan. A D gene is named only where the DNA matches it firmly. Clone sizes are given selectively: once, few, many, or a class where the clone is expanded.

clone size	V gene	D gene	J gene	CDR3 DNA	CDR3 protein
.	TRBV18	.	TRBJ1-1	TGTGCCAGCTCATCGACAATCATGAACACTGAAGCTTTCTTT	CASSSTIMNTEAFF
.	TRBV11-3	.	TRBJ2-3	TGTGCCAGCAGCAGAAGAACGGGCACAGATACGCAGTATTTT	CASSRRTGTDTQYF
.	TRBV28	.	TRBJ1-2	TGTGCCGCTCAACTAGGGGGGTCTCCGGGCTATGGCTACACCTTC	CAAQLGGSPGYGYTF
.	TRBV27	.	TRBJ1-2	TGTGCCAGCAGTTCCGCAGGGAGTGTGGGCTACACCTTC	CASSSAGSVGYTF
.	TRBV10-3	.	TRBJ2-3	TGTGCCACCGCCACGGGGACAGATACGCAGTATTTT	CATATGTDTQYF
.	TRBV10-3	.	TRBJ1-2	TGTGCCATCAGCTTACCCGGACGGAATGCTAACTATGGCTACACCTTC	CAISLPGRNANYGYTF
once	TRBV18	.	TRBJ1-4	TGTGCCAGCTCACTAAACGGACCTGGCCGGGAAAAACTGTTTTTT	CASSLNGPGREKLFF
.	TRBV5-1	.	TRBJ2-1	TGCGCCAGCAGCTTCTCCGGGGCCTACAATGAGCAGTTCTTC	CASSFSGAYNEQFF
.	TRBV5-4	TRBD1	TRBJ2-1	TGTGCCAGCAGTTGGACAGGGAGTTCGAATGAGCAGTTCTTC	CASSWTGSSNEQFF
.	TRBV9	TRBD1	TRBJ2-7	TGTGCCAGCAGCGTAGTATCAGGCCGGGGGACAGGGGGTCTTTCCTACGAGCAGTACTTC	CASSVVSGRGTGGLSYEQYF
.	TRBV27	.	TRBJ2-2	TGTGCCAGCAGTTTGTATGGGGGGGAGCTGTTTTTT	CASSLYGGELFF
.	TRBV7-9	.	TRBJ1-4	TGTGCCAGCAGCCTCCGAGCGGGTGAAAAACTGTTTTTT	CASSLRAGEKLFF
.	TRBV14	.	TRBJ2-7	TGTGCCAGCAGCCAAACCGGGACGCAACGGAGTCTATCCTACGAGCAGTACTTC	CASSQTGTQRSLSYEQYF
.	TRBV7-9	.	TRBJ1-4	TGTGCCAGCAGCCCGGACAGTTCTAATGAAAAACTGTTTTTT	CASSPDSSNEKLFF
.	TRBV20-1	.	TRBJ2-7	TGCAGTGCTAAAACTGGCTACGAGCAGTACTTC	CSAKTGYEQYF
.	TRBV6-5	.	TRBJ1-1	TGTGCCAGCACTAGAAACAGGGATTTCAACACTGAAGCTTTCTTT	CASTRNRDFNTEAFF
.	TRBV7-9	.	TRBJ1-1	TGTGCCAGCAGCTTGTTCGATGGCACTGAAGCTTTCTTT	CASSLFDGTEAFF
.	TRBV5-1	.	TRBJ1-1	TGCGCCAGCAGCTTGGATAGGGGCGAGGCTTTCTTT	CASSLDRGEAFF
.	TRBV7-9	TRBD2	TRBJ2-1	TGTGCCAGCAGCACGCGGACTAGCGGGAGGAACAATGAGCAGTTCTTC	CASSTRTSGRNNEQFF
.	TRBV7-7	TRBD1	TRBJ2-5	TGTGCCAGCAGCTTAGCGGACAGGGGGCATCAAGAGACCCAGTACTTC	CASSLADRGHQETQYF
.	TRBV19	.	TRBJ2-6	TGTGCCAGTAGTATTTTCGGGTCAGGGGCCAACGTCCTGACTTTC	CASSIFGSGANVLTF
few	TRBV4-2	TRBD1	TRBJ1-5	TGTGCCAGCAGCCAAGAACAGGGGAATCAGCCCCAGCATTTT	CASSQEQGNQPQHF
.	TRBV19	.	TRBJ1-5	TGTGCCAGTAACCTGGCTTTTGGGCAGCCCCAGCATTTT	CASNLAFGQPQHF
.	TRBV28	.	TRBJ1-5	TGTGCCAGCAGTTTTACAACGAGCAATCAGCCCCAGCATTTT	CASSFTTSNQPQHF
.	TRBV7-2	.	TRBJ2-3	TGTGCCAGCCAGAGACAGGGAGGGACAGATACGCAGTATTTT	CASQRQGGTDTQYF
.	TRBV7-9	TRBD2	TRBJ2-7	TGTGCCAGCAGCGGGCCGACTAGCGGGGCCTACGAGCAGTACTTC	CASSGPTSGAYEQYF
.	TRBV2	TRBD1	TRBJ1-2	TGTGCCAGCAGACCTCCGGGACAGGGGACGCGAAACTATGGCTACACCTTC	CASRPPGQGTRNYGYTF
once	TRBV5-1	.	TRBJ2-3	TGCGCCAGCAGCTCACACGGGAGCACAGATACGCAGTATTTT	CASSSHGSTDTQYF
.	TRBV15	.	TRBJ1-5	TGTGCCACCAGCTTGGATAGCAATCAGCCCCAGCATTTT	CATSLDSNQPQHF
.	TRBV5-1	TRBD1	TRBJ2-3	TGCGCCAGCAGCGCGACAGGGGATAGCACAGATACGCAGTATTTT	CASSATGDSTDTQYF
.	TRBV3-1/TRBV3-2	.	TRBJ1-2	TGTGCCAGCAGTCCCCACAGTCCTGACTATGGCTACACCTTC	CASSPHSPDYGYTF
medium-sized	TRBV5-1	.	TRBJ1-1	TGCGCCAGCAGCCTGCAGGGCAACACTGAAGCTTTCTTT	CASSLQGNTEAFF
.	TRBV28	.	TRBJ1-2	TGTGCCAGCAGTACAGGGTTTGTTGGCTACACCTTC	CASSTGFVGYTF
once	TRBV6-2/TRBV6-3	.	TRBJ1-6	TGTGCCAGCAGTTACCCCGGGGGGGGCACGGATTCACCCCTCCACTTT	CASSYPGGGTDSPLHF
.	TRBV28	.	TRBJ2-2	TGTGCCAGCGGGCGGATTCAATGGGAGCTGTTTTTT	CASGRIQWELFF
.	TRBV6-2/TRBV6-3	.	TRBJ1-2	TGTGCCAGCAGCGCTACGGGACGTCTGAGCTATGGCTACACCTTC	CASSATGRLSYGYTF
.	TRBV24-1	.	TRBJ2-1	TGTGCCACCAGTGGAGGAGGGTTCTACAATGAGCAGTTCTTC	CATSGGGFYNEQFF
.	TRBV7-9	.	TRBJ2-7	TGTGCCAGCAGCCTACTAGAACGCGAGCAGTACTTC	CASSLLEREQYF
.	TRBV4-3	.	TRBJ1-1	TGCGCCAGCAGCCAAGTTTTGGGGGTGGGGGATCGGGATGAAGCTTTCTTT	CASSQVLGVGDRDEAFF
.	TRBV27	TRBD1	TRBJ1-5	TGTGCCAGCAGGGACAGGCAAAGCAATCAGCCCCAGCATTTT	CASRDRQSNQPQHF
.	TRBV7-9	.	TRBJ1-5	TGTGCCAGCAGCAGCGTTAGCAATCAGCCCCAGCATTTT	CASSSVSNQPQHF
.	TRBV7-7	.	TRBJ2-3	TGTGCTAGCAGCGCCGACAGGACGCCCGCAGATACGCAGTATTTT	CASSADRTPADTQYF
.	TRBV11-1	.	TRBJ1-2	TGTGCCAGCAGCCCACGGGGGGGCTATGGCTACACCTTC	CASSPRGGYGYTF
few	TRBV5-4	.	TRBJ2-2	TGTGCCAGCAGCCCGGAACAGGGGAACACCGGGGAGCTGTTTTTT	CASSPEQGNTGELFF